What follows are 15 T cell receptor beta chains derived from one specimen sequenced in a study of CD8 T cells in Susac syndrome. After extraction with the RNeasy kit, 0.5 to 1 ug of the RNA was reverse transcribed using random hexamers. TCRdb passed the immunoSEQ multiplex PCR reads through MiXCR, listing each CDR3 protein once. This table has about 120,000 distinct CDR3 sequences, 90% to 95% appearing once. Sequences were obtained from CD4+ T cells from PBMCs. All receptors derive from a human donor with multiple sclerosis.

The chain carries TRBV27 and TRBJ1-1; D is undetermined. Germline assignment: CDR1 MNHEY and CDR2 SMNVEV (reference sequence). V was pared by 6 bases and J by 2 bases, with 10 bases between. The CDR3 length is 13 residues. As DNA, the CDR3 is TGTGCCAGCAGGGATGACATCAACACTGAAGCTTTCTTT. Its protein is CASRDDINTEAFF.

The chain employs TRBV5-1 and TRBJ1-2; 9 positions agree with TRBD1. The CDR3 is 19 residues long. Trimming cost V 1 base and J 3 bases; bases outside gene matches: 16. The germline CDR1 and CDR2 sequences are SGHRS and YFSETQ. CDR3: CASSLNPTTRDRDDYGYTF. The CDR3 coding sequence is TGCGCCAGCAGCTTGAATCCAACCACTCGGGACAGGGACGACTATGGCTACACCTTC.

The chain joins TRBV5-6 to TRBJ2-1, with D unresolved. Trimming cost V 0 bases and J 4 bases, with 8 bases left between them. CDR1 is SGHDT and CDR2 is YYEEEE in the germline V gene. This CDR3 has 14 amino acids. The CDR3 protein is CASSLGAVYNEQFF. CDR3 sequence (DNA): TGTGCCAGCAGCTTGGGTGCAGTATACAATGAGCAGTTCTTC. Looking up the rest from reference TRBV5-6 and TRBJ2-1 gives the full variable domain: DAGVTQSPTHLIKTRGQQVTLRCSPKSGHDTVSWYQQALGQGPQFIFQYYEEEERQRGNFPDRFSGHQFPNYSSELNVNALLLGDSALYLCASSLGAVYNEQFFGPGTRLTVL.

V is TRBV27 and J is TRBJ2-7; D possibly matches TRBD1 or TRBD2 (5 bases each). The length of the CDR3 is 13 residues. Germline values: CDR1 MNHEY, CDR2 SMNVEV (reference sequence). V dropped 6 bases and J dropped 7 bases, with 16 bases sitting between them. The CDR3 DNA follows: TGTGCCAGCAGAGTAAGGGGAAGAGGGGAGCAGTACTTC. As protein: CASRVRGRGEQYF.

V and J are TRBV30 and TRBJ2-1; D is unresolved. The CDR3 is 12 amino acids. The V and J ends lost 4 bases and 1 base respectively, with 5 bases between them. Germline CDR1 GTSNPN, CDR2 SVGIG (reference sequence). CDR3 in DNA: TGTGCCTGGACCTTTTCCTACAATGAGCAGTTCTTC. It encodes CAWTFSYNEQFF.

The chain employs TRBV20-1 and TRBJ1-2; D is unclear. Per the germline V gene, CDR1 is DFQATT and CDR2 is SNEGSKA (reference sequence). This CDR3 is 15 amino acids long. Trimming removed 2 bases from V and 2 bases from J, with 15 bases in between. Here the CDR3 DNA reads TGCAGTGCTAGATTTGGCAAGGGTGGCAACTATGGCTACACCTTC. It encodes CSARFGKGGNYGYTF.

This rearrangement joins TRBV3-1 to TRBJ1-1; maybe TRBD1 (6 bases). This CDR3 contains 13 residues. V was cut by 5 bases and J by 8 bases, with 15 bases left in between. CDR1 and CDR2 from the germline V gene are LGHDT and YNNKEL (reference sequence). CDR3 DNA: TGTGCCAGCAGCGCCTACAGGGAAGTAGAAGCTTTCTTT. Amino acid sequence: CASSAYREVEAFF.

The CDR3 DNA follows: TGTGCCAGCAGCTTAGGGGCAGTCGGAGAAAAACTGTTTTTT. It specifies CASSLGAVGEKLFF. The chain uses TRBV7-2 and TRBJ1-4, with no clear D. This CDR3 has 14 amino acids. V lost 1 base, J lost 8 bases, and 11 bases lay in between. From germline, CDR1 is SGHTA and CDR2 FQGNSA. The full variable domain, its missing parts supplied by reference TRBV7-2 and TRBJ1-4, is GAGVSQSPSNKVTEKGKDVELRCDPISGHTALYWYRQSLGQGLEFLIYFQGNSAPDKSGLPSDRFSAERTGGSVSTLTIQRTQQEDSAVYLCASSLGAVGEKLFFGSGTQLSVL.

This rearrangement joins TRBV6-6 to TRBJ2-1; 14 bases agree with TRBD2. The CDR3 is made up of 16 amino acids. Germline assignment: CDR1 MNHNY and CDR2 SVGAGI (reference sequence). V dropped 0 bases and J dropped 9; count of bases not matched to a gene: 4. The CDR3 sequence: CASSYSTSGGAGEQFF. DNA of the CDR3: TGTGCCAGCAGTTACTCGACTAGCGGGGGGGCAGGTGAGCAGTTCTTC.

The V call is TRBV5-4, the J call TRBJ1-1; D unresolved. Trimming took off 4 bases at V and 2 bases at J, with 15 bases between the two ends. The V gene's germline CDR1 is SGHNT and CDR2 YYREEE (reference sequence). This CDR3 spans 15 amino acids. In DNA form, the CDR3 reads TGTGCCAGCAGCCTCAAGGACGGACGAAACACTGAAGCTTTCTTT. Translating it yields CASSLKDGRNTEAFF.

A single count supports this clonotype. The rearrangement uses TRBV28 and TRBJ2-7; 8 bases align to TRBD1. The CDR3 extends over 16 amino acids. The junction had 10 bases not matched to a gene; V was cut back by 6 bases and J by 0 bases. CDR1 is MDHEN, CDR2 SYDVKM, per germline. The CDR3 nucleotides read TGTGCCAGCAGCCAGGCAGAGGACAGGGACTCCTACGAGCAGTACTTC. It specifies CASSQAEDRDSYEQYF.

J is TRBJ1-5 and V is TRBV16, with D possibly matching TRBD1 (5 bases). CDR1 and CDR2 from the germline V gene are KGHSY and FQNENV. V lost 4 bases to trimming and J lost 10 bases, with 17 bases between them. The CDR3 length is 14 residues. In nucleotides, the CDR3 is TGTGCCAGCAGCCCCCGGGGGGGTAGTGGCCCCCAGCATTTT. It is translated as CASSPRGGSGPQHF.

The chain combines TRBV11-2 with TRBJ2-2; tentatively, D is TRBD2 (6 bases). Per the germline V gene, CDR1 is SGHAT and CDR2 is FQNNGV. This CDR3 contains 15 residues. V lost 1 base and J lost 5, with 11 bases in between. The CDR3 nucleotides read TGTGCCAGCAGCTTAGGGGCTAGCGTTACCGGGGAGCTGTTTTTT. Translated, it gives CASSLGASVTGELFF.

The rearrangement uses TRBV6-2 or TRBV6-3 and TRBJ2-3; 9 bases agree with TRBD2. V shed 5 bases, J shed 1 base, and the junction held 4 bases outside the gene matches. CDR3 size: 15 residues. Germline values: CDR1 MNHEY, CDR2 SVGEGT. CDR3 nucleotides: TGTGCCAGCAGTCGACCTAGCGGGGGCACAGATACGCAGTATTTT. Amino acid sequence: CASSRPSGGTDTQYF.

The chain recombines TRBV7-9 with TRBJ1-1; the D is unclear. Germline CDR1 is SEHNR and CDR2 is FQNEAQ (reference sequence). V lost 5 bases and J 6 bases, leaving 13 bases between the germline ends. This CDR3 has 13 residues. CDR3 residues: CASSPVVGAEAFF. CDR3 nucleotide sequence: TGTGCCAGCAGCCCAGTCGTCGGGGCTGAAGCTTTCTTT. The whole variable domain, remainder taken from reference TRBV7-9 and TRBJ1-1, is DTGVSQNPRHKITKRGQNVTFRCDPISEHNRLYWYRQTLGQGPEFLTYFQNEAQLEKSRLLSDRFSAERPKGSFSTLEIQRTEQGDSAMYLCASSPVVGAEAFFGQGTRLTVV.